One T cell receptor (beta chain) is described in this entry. The antigen this receptor binds is unknown. No per-base quality is available; no much larger clone lies one base away. From the cysteine through the phenylalanine, the CDR3 covers 13 amino acids. Just CDR3 DNA is preserved here, 39 bases in frame from base 1. CDR1 and CDR2 were assigned from the germline V gene as KGHSH and LQKENI. V is pared back by 4 bases and J by 5 bases, with 9 bases lying between the germline termini. To sequence the TCRbeta CDR3 region, genomic DNA was isolated from the sorted cells. The immunoSEQ Assay was used to sequence the TCRbeta CDR3 regions. TCRdb's version of the immuneACCESS table is confined to in-frame rearrangements and falls short of the full clone set. An unresolved V gene accounts for under half of the shortfall where checked; the remainder is of unknown origin. Present in this sample are about 98,000 clones, 75% to 90% of which were seen just once. The ten largest make up 0.82% of the sample.

The trial excluded patients who had a history of autoimmune disease or were on systemic immunosuppression. Peripheral blood for TCR sequencing was collected from all dose cohorts at baseline, on cycle 4 day 1, and on cycle 7 day 1. The samples were taken from a phase I, first-in-human, multicenter, open-label dose-escalation trial of ivuxolimab. Adults with locally advanced or metastatic head and neck squamous cell, hepatocellular, melanoma or renal cell carcinoma were enrolled in the trial. Before TCR sequencing, CD4+ and CD8+ T cells were separately sorted from peripheral blood. The data stem from a study of OX40 agonist ivuxolimab in advanced cancers. Some background on the complete study: Ivuxolimab was an agonistic, fully human IgG2 monoclonal antibody directed against OX40 (CD134), a costimulatory receptor. Intravenous ivuxolimab was administered to patients every 2 weeks at six dose levels: 0.01, 0.1, 0.3, 1.5, 3 and 10 mg/kg. Of the approximately 50 dose-escalation patients, hepatocellular carcinoma was present in some 19, melanoma in approximately 15, renal cell carcinoma in 9 and head and neck cancer in 9. The dose-escalation cohort was about 83% male with a mean age of roughly 60 years, ranging from roughly 20 to 80. Patients were allowed to have had prior anti-PD-1, anti-PD-L1 or anti-CTLA-4 therapy, and 40% of the dose-escalation patients had previously received checkpoint inhibitors. Partial responses were achieved by three dose-escalation patients, of whom one had hepatocellular carcinoma and two had cutaneous melanoma. The point of sequencing TCRbeta in the periphery was to test whether ivuxolimab changed TCR sequence diversity and drove clonal T-cell expansion. The paper covers the monotherapy dose-escalation part of the phase I ivuxolimab trial, which included N ≈ 54 patients.

Overall study outcomes, separate from this receptor: The antigen specificity of the clonally expanded peripheral T cells was not determined. In partial responders in the 0.1-3.0 mg/kg groups, normalized peripheral clonal expansion was found to be among the lowest, especially among CD8+ T cells. On average, CD8+ T cells showed more expanded clones than CD4+ T cells after ivuxolimab. Low levels of normalized T-cell clonal expansion were also seen in some nonresponding patients. At doses from 0.1 to 3.0 mg/kg, clonal expansion was seen in both CD4+ and CD8+ blood T cells between baseline and week 6.

This sequence originates from an adult with an advanced solid tumor such as melanoma, head and neck, liver or kidney cancer. Source: CD4+ or CD8+ T cells sorted from blood, taken in a trial of the OX40 agonist ivuxolimab. In this chain, TRBV18 is recombined with TRBJ1-5; perhaps TRBD1 is the D gene, with 6 bases matching. The DNA reads TGTGCCAGCTCACGACAGGATGATCAGCCCCAGCATTTT. This codes for CASSRQDDQPQHF.